Following are 25 T cell receptor beta chains from one sample sequenced in a study of shared clonotypes between healthy human individuals (TCRdb year 2020). The library was generated by the immunoSEQ multiplex PCR assay. What TCRdb holds here is the immuneACCESS table cut down to in-frame rearrangements. Part of the clones is not present; checked against another copy, under half of the missing clones reflect an unresolved V gene, and the others are unexplained. In all, the sample holds fewer than 3 million clones, and less than 95% of those were seen once. Clones ranked in the top ten supply around 0.4% of the sample. The sample was naive CD4+ T cells from PBMCs. Taken with the paper, the label for cell subset or site translates to: CD45RA+ positively selected. The receptors shown here come from a man between 18 and 29 years old in good health. Some clones in this sample may be carry-over from other donors' samples.

This clone has a single count. The chain combines TRBV18 with TRBJ1-5; 8 bases agree with TRBD1. Germline V gene lookup returns CDR1 KGHSH and CDR2 LQKENI. V gave up 3 bases and J gave up 6 bases; unmatched junction bases: 4. The CDR3 runs 14 residues. CDR3 residues: CASSPGQDVQPQHF. CDR3 DNA: TGTGCCAGCTCACCGGGACAGGACGTTCAGCCCCAGCATTTT.

The chain recombines TRBV28 with TRBJ1-1, with D hard to call. The V end was cut by 8 bases, the J end by 1 base, with 5 bases between. The CDR3 is 11 amino acids. Germline V gene sequence: CDR1 MDHEN, CDR2 SYDVKM. This chain's CDR3 is CASEGNTEAFF. In DNA, the CDR3 is TGTGCCAGCGAGGGGAACACTGAAGCTTTCTTT.

The genes are TRBV2 and TRBJ2-7; 7 nucleotides align to TRBD2. The germline V gene encodes CDR1 SNHLY and CDR2 FYNNEI. V lost 6 bases to trimming and J lost 6 bases; unmatched junction nucleotides: 8. The CDR3 has 13 residues. Written as DNA, the CDR3 is TGTGCCAGCAGAACTAGCGTTTCTAGCGAGCAGTACTTC. This encodes CASRTSVSSEQYF.

The chain joins TRBV6-5 to TRBJ1-2; D unclear. V dropped 6 bases and J dropped 4 bases, with 12 bases sitting between them. Germline CDR1 and CDR2: MNHEY and SVGAGI. This CDR3 is 13 amino acids long. Here the CDR3 reads CASSPGPSYGYTF. The CDR3, as DNA: TGTGCCAGCAGCCCCGGACCGAGCTATGGCTACACCTTC.

This clone came up a few times. This CDR3 is also generated by other DNA sequences in the sample. This sequence joins TRBV9 and TRBJ1-5; D ambiguous. V was pared by 1 base and J by 1 base, with 3 bases between. The CDR3 loop spans 13 amino acids. In germline, CDR1 is SGDLS, CDR2 YYNGEE. The chain's CDR3 is CASSVLSNQPQHF. The CDR3, as DNA: TGTGCCAGCAGCGTATTGAGCAATCAGCCCCAGCATTTT.

This clone was seen a single time. V usage is TRBV30 and J usage is TRBJ1-2; D is unclear. Germline V gene sequence: CDR1 GTSNPN, CDR2 SVGIG (reference sequence). This CDR3 comprises 12 residues. The ends were cut back, 2 bases at V and 8 bases at J, with 12 bases in the middle. The CDR3 sequence: CAWSPRDWGYTF. CDR3 bases: TGTGCCTGGAGTCCCCGGGATTGGGGCTACACCTTC.

In nucleotides, the CDR3 is TGTGCCAGCAGCCTTGGGACTGGCGAGTACGAGCAGTACTTC. Its protein product is CASSLGTGEYEQYF. The chain links TRBV5-4 to TRBJ2-7; tentative D call: TRBD2 (6 bases). Trimming stripped 4 bases from V and 4 bases from J, with 15 bases between. Germline-derived CDR1 and CDR2 are SGHNT and YYREEE (reference sequence). The CDR3 covers 14 residues. The whole variable domain, filled in from reference TRBV5-4 and TRBJ2-7, reads ETGVTQSPTHLIKTRGQQVTLRCSSQSGHNTVSWYQQALGQGPQFIFQYYREEENGRGNFPPRFSGLQFPNYSSELNVNALELDDSALYLCASSLGTGEYEQYFGPGTRLTVT.

V and J are TRBV2 and TRBJ2-3; TRBD2 agrees at 7 bases. The V segment lost 4 bases and the J segment 4 bases; nucleotides outside the gene matches: 5. This CDR3 contains 14 residues. Germline V gene data show CDR1 as SNHLY and CDR2 as FYNNEI. CDR3 amino acids: CASSGAGASDTQYF. DNA of the CDR3: TGTGCCAGCAGTGGGGCGGGAGCTTCAGATACGCAGTATTTT.

The chain couples TRBV2 to TRBJ1-3; D is uncertain. Germline V lookup: CDR1 SNHLY, CDR2 FYNNEI. V lost 6 bases and J 0 bases, leaving 3 bases between the germline ends. This CDR3 has 12 residues. The CDR3 DNA is TGTGCCAGCAGGTACTCTGGAAACACCATATATTTT. Its protein product is CASRYSGNTIYF. Full variable domain (outside the CDR3, taken from reference TRBV2 and TRBJ1-3): EPEVTQTPSHQVTQMGQEVILRCVPISNHLYFYWYRQILGQKVEFLVSFYNNEISEKSEIFDDQFSVERPDGSNFTLKIRSTKLEDSAMYFCASRYSGNTIYFGEGSWLTVV.

To note about this clone: This same CDR3 is encoded by further DNA sequences in the sample. This chain connects TRBV5-1 to TRBJ1-1; 8 bases line up with TRBD1. The CDR3 runs to 14 residues. J gave up 1 base and V 5 bases, and 4 bases lay outside the gene matches. CDR1 and CDR2 (germline): SGHRS, YFSETQ. This CDR3 reads CASSSQGGNTEAFF. The DNA for the CDR3 is TGCGCCAGCAGTTCACAGGGGGGGAACACTGAAGCTTTCTTT.

This chain links TRBV18 with TRBJ2-1, with 7 bases aligning to TRBD1. Germline V gene data show CDR1 as KGHSH and CDR2 as LQKENI. The CDR3 length is 16 residues. J was trimmed by 10 bases and V by 6 bases; bases with no gene match: 18. This CDR3 is CASSKDRVPLSGEQFF. In DNA form, the CDR3 reads TGTGCCAGCTCGAAAGACAGGGTCCCGTTATCAGGGGAGCAGTTCTTC.

The chain recombines TRBV27 with TRBJ1-5; D is uncertain. This CDR3 spans 14 amino acids. V dropped 0 bases and J dropped 14 bases, with 17 bases sitting between them. Looked up from germline, CDR1 is MNHEY and CDR2 is SMNVEV (reference sequence). This chain's CDR3 is CASSLSIGYRKEHF. CDR3 DNA sequence: TGTGCCAGCAGTTTATCGATCGGGTACAGAAAAGAGCATTTT.

The table lists this clone with a count of one. Additional DNA sequences in this sample encode the identical CDR3. This sequence joins TRBV6-5 and TRBJ2-5; 9 bases align to TRBD1. The J segment lost 4 bases and the V segment lost 0 bases, leaving 6 bases of the junction unmatched. Germline CDR1 is MNHEY and CDR2 is SVGAGI. The length of the CDR3 is 16 residues. The CDR3 DNA reads as TGTGCCAGCAGTTACTCACGACGGACAGGGGCAGAGACCCAGTACTTC. Residues: CASSYSRRTGAETQYF.

The V and J genes are TRBV7-8 and TRBJ2-7; D is uncertain. CDR1 is SGHVS and CDR2 is FQNEAQ in the germline V gene. The V end lost 6 bases, the J end lost 6 bases, and 18 bases lay between the germline ends. The CDR3 has 14 amino acids. This CDR3 reads CASRSEISSPEQYF. CDR3 in DNA: TGTGCCAGCAGATCTGAAATTAGTAGCCCCGAGCAGTACTTC.

The J gene is TRBJ2-7, the V gene TRBV28; D not resolved. Trimming pared 6 bases from V and 3 bases from J, leaving 15 bases between. The CDR3 totals 14 residues. Germline CDR1 MDHEN, CDR2 SYDVKM. The chain's CDR3 is CASSLRNPFYEQYF. In DNA, the CDR3 is TGTGCCAGCAGCCTCAGGAACCCCTTCTACGAGCAGTACTTC.

The chain has TRBV6-5 and TRBJ1-1; no definite D call. V was clipped by 4 bases and J by 4 bases, with 16 bases between them. CDR1 and CDR2 (germline): MNHEY, SVGAGI. The CDR3 is 15 residues long. CDR3 DNA: TGTGCCAGCAGTTCAGAGACCCGCCGGGGCACTGAAGCTTTCTTT. Translated, it gives CASSSETRRGTEAFF.

The rearrangement joins TRBV11-3 to TRBJ2-7; D perhaps matches TRBD1 (6 bases). V gave up 5 bases and J gave up 0 bases, with 11 bases separating them. The CDR3 sequence is 14 residues long. Germline V lookup: CDR1 SGHNT, CDR2 YENEEA. The CDR3: CASSPQGTSYEQYF. CDR3 nucleotide sequence: TGTGCCAGCAGCCCTCAGGGGACCTCCTACGAGCAGTACTTC.

The V gene is TRBV7-2, the J gene TRBJ1-1, with 8 positions matching TRBD1. CDR1 and CDR2 from the germline V gene are SGHTA and FQGNSA. Trimming took 1 base from V and 0 from J; bases not matched to a gene: 4. There are 16 residues in the CDR3. In DNA form, the CDR3 reads TGTGCCAGCAGCTTAGACAGGGGGTCTATGAACACTGAAGCTTTCTTT. Amino acids: CASSLDRGSMNTEAFF.

This clone was counted only a few times. The chain links TRBV19 to TRBJ2-2; TRBD2 aligns across 11 bases. The V segment lost 8 bases and the J segment 4 bases; nucleotides outside the gene matches: 3. This CDR3 comprises 14 residues. CDR1 LNHDA and CDR2 SQIVND come from the germline V gene (reference sequence). CDR3 in DNA: TGTGCCAGTGATAGCGGGAGGGCCACCGGGGAGCTGTTTTTT. Residues: CASDSGRATGELFF.

The CDR3 spells CASSSSGTGMYEQYF. Here the CDR3 DNA reads TGTGCCAGCAGTTCCTCCGGGACAGGGATGTACGAGCAGTACTTC. This rearrangement joins TRBV28 to TRBJ2-7; TRBD1 matches 9 bases. V trimming: 4 bases; J trimming: 4 bases; junction bases outside the gene matches: 8. The CDR3 runs to 15 residues. Germline V gene data show CDR1 as MDHEN and CDR2 as SYDVKM.

This clone was detected a few times. The genes are TRBV2 and TRBJ2-2; D may be TRBD1 (6 bases). The CDR3 extends over 16 amino acids. Per germline, CDR1 SNHLY and CDR2 FYNNEI. Trimming took off 2 bases at V and 5 bases at J, with 15 bases between the two ends. CDR3 DNA sequence: TGTGCCAGCAGTGAAACAGGGATGGTTAGGACCGGGGAGCTGTTTTTT. Its protein is CASSETGMVRTGELFF.

This clone appeared a single time. This chain joins TRBV2 and TRBJ2-5; no clear D. CDR1 is SNHLY and CDR2 is FYNNEI in the germline V gene. CDR3 length equals 14 residues. The V end lost 3 bases, the J end lost 1 base, and 9 bases lay between the germline ends. CDR3 DNA: TGTGCCAGCAGTGATTCCATCCCCCAAGAGACCCAGTACTTC. Its protein is CASSDSIPQETQYF.

This clone was observed a single time. V and J are TRBV5-4 and TRBJ1-4, with 7 nucleotides matching TRBD1. V gave up 7 bases and J gave up 8 bases; unmatched junction bases: 8. The CDR3 is made up of 13 amino acids. Per the germline V gene, CDR1 is SGHNT and CDR2 is YYREEE (reference sequence). The CDR3 loop reads CASQGRGDEKLFF. In DNA, the CDR3 is TGTGCCAGCCAAGGCAGGGGGGACGAAAAACTGTTTTTT.

The V gene is TRBV28, the J gene TRBJ2-7; no firm D call. The CDR3 consists of 16 residues. V was cut by 4 bases and J by 7 bases, with 23 bases left in between. Germline V gene data show CDR1 as MDHEN and CDR2 as SYDVKM. CDR3 region: CASSSRLILPFEEQYF. Here the CDR3 DNA reads TGTGCCAGCAGTTCAAGACTCATACTCCCCTTTGAGGAGCAGTACTTC.

This chain uses TRBV18 with TRBJ2-5; D not certain. Per the germline V gene, CDR1 is KGHSH and CDR2 is LQKENI. This CDR3 has 13 amino acids. The V end was cut by 5 bases, the J end by 2 bases, with 9 bases between. This CDR3 reads CASSANVQETQYF. The CDR3 bases are TGTGCCAGCTCAGCTAACGTACAAGAGACCCAGTACTTC.